This record covers a single TCR beta chain. The table came from immunoSEQ multiplex PCR; TCRdb's copy has only in-frame clones and leaves some out. The data show about 7,700 clones, about 60% seen once. This sample is drawn from a study of sequential checkpoint blockade in melanoma. For the study at large: Patients were randomized 1:1 to nivolumab-then-ipilimumab or ipilimumab-then-nivolumab first-line. Maintenance nivolumab came after either treatment sequence.

Treatment: randomized to nivolumab then ipilimumab (arm A) or the reverse (arm B). Trimming took off 2 bases at V and 4 bases at J, with 12 bases between the two ends. CDR1 and CDR2 (germline): MNHEY, SMNVEV (reference sequence). The CDR3 is 14 residues long. The specimen comprised CD8+ T cells sorted from blood (inferred from file names), sampled from a patient given nivolumab and ipilimumab in sequence. The chain couples TRBV27 to TRBJ2-7; TRBD1 is a possible D gene (6 bases). This TCR derives from a human donor with melanoma. CDR3 sequence reads: CASSLQGIGYEQYF. The DNA of the CDR3 is TGTGCCAGCAGTTTACAGGGGATCGGTTACGAGCAGTACTTC.